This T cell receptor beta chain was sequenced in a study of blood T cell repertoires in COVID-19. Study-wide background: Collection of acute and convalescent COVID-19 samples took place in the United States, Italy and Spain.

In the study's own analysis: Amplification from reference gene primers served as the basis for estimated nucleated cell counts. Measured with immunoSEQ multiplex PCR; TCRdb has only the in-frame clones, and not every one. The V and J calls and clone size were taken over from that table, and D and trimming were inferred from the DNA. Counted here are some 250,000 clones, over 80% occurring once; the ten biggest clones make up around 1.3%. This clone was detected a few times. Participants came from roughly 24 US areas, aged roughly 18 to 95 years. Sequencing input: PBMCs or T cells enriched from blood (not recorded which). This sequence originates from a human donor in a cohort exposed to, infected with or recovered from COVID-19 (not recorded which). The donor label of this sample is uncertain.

CDR3 residues: CASSLGAEGGYTF. Written as DNA, the CDR3 is TGCGCCAGCAGCTTGGGGGCAGAAGGTGGCTACACCTTC. The V call is TRBV5-1, the J call TRBJ1-2; unclear D gene. Germline CDR1 and CDR2: SGHRS and YFSETQ. CDR3 size: 13 residues. Trimming left V 0 bases short and J 7 bases short, with 10 bases between. The complete variable domain, with remaining parts taken from reference TRBV5-1 and TRBJ1-2, reads KAGVTQTPRYLIKTRGQQVTLSCSPISGHRSVSWYQQTPGQGLQFLFEYFSETQRNKGNFPGRFSGRQFSNSRSEMNVSTLELGDSALYLCASSLGAEGGYTFGSGTRLTVV.